The text below deals with one T cell receptor (beta chain). Its cognate antigen has yet to be identified. No much larger clonotype is one base removed from it; base qualities were not supplied. To isolate intraepithelial and lamina propria lymphocytes from graft specimens, dithiothreitol, EDTA incubations and collagenase D digestion were used. Bulk TCR-beta sequencing was performed on serial intestinal graft biopsy specimens collected as late as 600 days after transplant. Based on the germline V gene, the CDR1 and CDR2 sequences are MNHNS and SASEGT. Cut back by 8 bases and 0 bases, the V and J ends lie 11 bases apart. Including cysteine and phenylalanine, the CDR3 has 13 amino acids. The sequence is cut down to CDR3 DNA, 39 bases in frame from base 1. Receptor amplification or capture employed the immunoSEQ multiplex PCR assay. Adaptive Biotechnologies carried out high-throughput TCR-beta CDR3 sequencing of genomic DNA for most patients. The study's own analysis went as follows. Adaptive's ImmunoSEQ software was the source of the TCR sequencing data for about 18 patients, while a few other patients were processed with MiXCR and VDJtools. CDR3 nucleotide sequences shared between donor and recipient were removed because their origin could not be assigned. At least 2-fold expansion over unstimulated cells and a minimum CFSE-low frequency of 0.002% (template counts) or 0.001% (read counts) were required for clones to be classified as alloreactive. A clone was considered mappable if detected in the sequenced pre-transplant spleen, lymph node, or MLR CFSE-low populations of the donor or recipient. Cumulative frequency of alloreactive clones was calculated as a percentage of all sequences weighted by copy number. As stored in TCRdb, this immuneACCESS dataset retains in-frame rearrangements with V and J assigned. A fraction of the clones does not appear; measured against another copy, unresolved V genes explain less than half of the discrepancy, and the remainder lacks a known reason. V and J calls and clone size come straight from that table; D and trimming were deduced from the DNA. Recorded for this sample are around 20,000 clones; around three quarters of them occurred a single time. Around 3% of the sample is held by the ten biggest clonotypes.

The data belong to a study of graft-versus-host responses after intestinal transplantation (dated by TCRdb to about 2021). Broadly, across the study: The transplants that recipients got were multivisceral, liver-intestinal, or isolated intestinal. Every recipient was given anti-thymocyte globulin induction, then maintenance tacrolimus and steroids for around three years. After intestinal transplantation, graft-versus-host and host-versus-graft alloreactive T cell clones in the graft, circulation and bone marrow were tracked using bulk TCR-beta CDR3 sequencing. To identify alloreactive clones, pre-transplant mixed lymphocyte reaction products were sequenced and then compared with unstimulated pre-transplant donor and recipient T cells. The cohort enrolled approximately 24 intestinal transplant recipients, one of whom was a retransplant, and 3 patients without pretransplant specimens were excluded. Donor T cell macrochimerism was defined as a peak of at least 4% donor T cells among recipient peripheral blood mononuclear cells. Rather than being sequenced by the commercial service, samples from three later patients were sequenced in-house on an Illumina MiSeq and processed with MiXCR.

The full study reports these points: GvH clones were found in recipient bone marrow, and some of the GvH clones appeared earlier in ileal mucosa or blood, which is consistent with an intestinal mucosal origin. The relatively low number and heterogeneity of intestinal transplant patients limited the conclusions. Early after transplant, peak levels of circulating GvH clones were found to be associated with declines in HvG clones. High GvH to HvG T cell clonal ratios were observed in the allografts of patients with donor T cell macrochimerism.

Recombination joined TRBV6-1 with TRBJ2-7, with the D gene too uncertain to name. The sequencing here drew on ileum tissue, taken 12 days after intestinal transplant. The clonotype comes from a human patient who received an intestinal transplant, so some T cells may come from the graft donor. The CDR3 protein sequence reads: CASLAKISYEQYF. The sequenced DNA: TGTGCCAGCTTAGCTAAGATCTCCTACGAGCAGTACTTC.